What follows describes a single T cell receptor beta chain. The junction departs from germline at one end; a sequencing error may be responsible. The data are from a study of low-dose radiotherapy and immunotherapy resistance in tumors. Study details: Treatment of Cohort 1 consisted of 0.5 Gy per fraction every 2 weeks, adding up to 6.5 Gy. Doses delivered to Cohort 2 were 1 Gy per fraction every two weeks, amounting to 13 Gy over 26 weeks. Cyclophosphamide was given intravenously at 200 mg/m2 every two weeks, and each dose came one day before radiation and immunotherapy.

Time point here: before trial treatment. Primers targeting TRAV and TRBV primed first-strand cDNA, covering alpha and beta chains. TCR amplification used about 18 PCR cycles, a constant-region primer and a V-primer adapter. Amplifying the isolated mRNA was done by in vitro transcription. TCRdb re-called the reads with MiXCR, one entry per CDR3 protein. The repertoire holds 55,000 to 70,000 distinct CDR3 sequences, around 25% seen once, with approximately 5.7% in the top ten. Germline CDR1 reads SGHTS; CDR2 reads YDEGEE. The CDR3 loop spans 15 amino acids. Sequences were derived from PBMCs, sampled before treatment. The chain combines TRBV5-8 with TRBJ2-1; no clear D gene. The sequence was obtained from a male donor with prostate cancer. The chain's CDR3 is CASSEDVNSYNEQFF. The DNA of the CDR3 is TGCGCCAGCAGCGAGGACGTTAACTCCTACAATGAGCAGTTCTTC. Combining the CDR3 with reference TRBV5-8 and TRBJ2-1 gives the whole variable domain EAGVTQSPTHLIKTRGQQATLRCSPISGHTSVYWYQQALGLGLQFLLWYDEGEERNRGNFPPRFSGRQFPNYSSELNVNALELEDSALYLCASSEDVNSYNEQFFGPGTRLTVL.